Sequencing of this T cell receptor beta chain was carried out in a study of CD8+ T cells in alopecia areata. Study-level background: Patients received oral tofacitinib, 5 to 10 mg twice daily, for moderate-to-severe alopecia areata. Study-wide points: Normal skin contains resident alphabeta T cells, and these are also sequenced in scalp samples.

Alopecia areata patients provided lesional scalp punch biopsies and peripheral blood. It was from PBMCs that CD4+ and CD8+ T cells were sorted. cDNA prepared by RNA extraction and subsequent reverse transcription served as the template for sequencing. Sequencing used immunoSEQ multiplex PCR; TCRdb keeps in-frame clones, though not all of them. The sample shows some 130,000 clones, approximately 48% of them seen only once. Regarding this clone: Its antigen is unidentified.

This TCR came from a human donor with alopecia areata. The sequences come from CD8+ T cells sorted from blood, collected at week 0.

The CDR3, as DNA: TGTGCCAGCAGTTACGACAGGGGGCTCGTCGTCACTGAAGCTTTCTTT. As protein: CASSYDRGLVVTEAFF. The rearrangement uses TRBV6-5 and TRBJ1-1; TRBD1 matches 10 bases. The germline gives CDR1 MNHEY, CDR2 SVGAGI. The CDR3 sequence is 16 residues long. With 2 bases clipped from V and 4 bases from J, the junction kept 7 bases outside the gene matches.